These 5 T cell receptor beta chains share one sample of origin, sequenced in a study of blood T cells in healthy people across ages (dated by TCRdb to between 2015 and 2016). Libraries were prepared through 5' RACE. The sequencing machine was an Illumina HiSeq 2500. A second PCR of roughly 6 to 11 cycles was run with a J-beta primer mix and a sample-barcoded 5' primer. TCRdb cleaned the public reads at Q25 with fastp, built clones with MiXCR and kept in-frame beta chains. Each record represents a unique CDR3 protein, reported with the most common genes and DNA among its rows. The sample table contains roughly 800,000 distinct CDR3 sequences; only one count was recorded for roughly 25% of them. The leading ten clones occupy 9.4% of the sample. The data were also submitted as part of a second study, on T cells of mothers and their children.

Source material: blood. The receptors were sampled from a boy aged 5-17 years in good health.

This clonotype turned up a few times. This CDR3 reads CASSPGGPTNEKLFF. The CDR3 region has the DNA TGCGCCAGCAGCCCGGGGGGTCCAACTAATGAAAAACTGTTTTTT. The rearrangement joins TRBV5-1 to TRBJ1-4; maybe TRBD1 (5 bases). Trimming took 4 bases from V and 0 from J, leaving 10 bases between them. The CDR3 is made up of 15 amino acids. CDR1 is SGHRS and CDR2 is YFSETQ in the germline V gene. The variable domain in full, completed from reference TRBV5-1 and TRBJ1-4, reads KAGVTQTPRYLIKTRGQQVTLSCSPISGHRSVSWYQQTPGQGLQFLFEYFSETQRNKGNFPGRFSGRQFSNSRSEMNVSTLELGDSALYLCASSPGGPTNEKLFFGSGTQLSVL.

CDR3 residues: CSVEVDRKIYGYTF. DNA for the CDR3: TGCAGCGTTGAAGTGGACAGGAAGATCTATGGCTACACCTTC. This chain joins TRBV29-1 and TRBJ1-2, with 7 bases matching TRBD1. Unmatched junction bases numbered 6, after V lost 1 base and J lost 4 bases. Germline assignment: CDR1 SQVTM and CDR2 ANQGSEA. The length of the CDR3 is 14 residues. The full variable domain, with the rest looked up from reference TRBV29-1 and TRBJ1-2, is SAVISQKPSRDICQRGTSLTIQCQVDSQVTMMFWYRQQPGQSLTLIATANQGSEATYESGFVIDKFPISRPNLTFSTLTVSNMSPEDSSIYLCSVEVDRKIYGYTFGSGTRLTVV.

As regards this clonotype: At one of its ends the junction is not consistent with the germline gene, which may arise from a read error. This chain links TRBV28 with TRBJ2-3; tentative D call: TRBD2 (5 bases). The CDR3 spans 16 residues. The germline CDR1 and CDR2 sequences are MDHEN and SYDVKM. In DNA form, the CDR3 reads TGTGCCAGCAGTTTAGCTAGCCCCATGTCGGCAGATACGCAGCCTTTT. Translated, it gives CASSLASPMSADTQPF.

In DNA, the CDR3 is TGTGCCAGCAGTAACGGACTAGCGGGAGAAGCAGGGGAGACCCAGTACTTC. Protein sequence: CASSNGLAGEAGETQYF. The chain employs TRBV27 and TRBJ2-5, with 13 bases that match TRBD2. The CDR3 runs to 17 residues. In germline, CDR1 is MNHEY, CDR2 SMNVEV (reference sequence). The junction had 11 bases not matched to a gene; V was cut back by 5 bases and J by 5 bases.

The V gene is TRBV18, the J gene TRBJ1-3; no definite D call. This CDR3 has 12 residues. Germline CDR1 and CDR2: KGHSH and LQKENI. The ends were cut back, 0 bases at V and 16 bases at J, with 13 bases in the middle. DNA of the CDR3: TGTGCCAGCTCACCACCGGACCGACTTGAGTATTTT. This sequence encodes CASSPPDRLEYF.